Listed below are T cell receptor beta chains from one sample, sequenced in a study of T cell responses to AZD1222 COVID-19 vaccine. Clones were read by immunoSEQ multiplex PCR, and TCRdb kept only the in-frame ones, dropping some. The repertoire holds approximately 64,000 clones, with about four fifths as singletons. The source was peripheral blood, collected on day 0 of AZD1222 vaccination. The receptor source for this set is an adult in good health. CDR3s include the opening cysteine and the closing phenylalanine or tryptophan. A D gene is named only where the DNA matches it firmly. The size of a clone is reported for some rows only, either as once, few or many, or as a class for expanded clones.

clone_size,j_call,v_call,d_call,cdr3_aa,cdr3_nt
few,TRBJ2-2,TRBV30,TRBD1,CAWTPGTGGSIRELFF,TGTGCCTGGACTCCCGGGACAGGGGGAAGTATCCGGGAGCTGTTTTTT
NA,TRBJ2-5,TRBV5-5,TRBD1,CASSWTGEETQYF,TGTGCCAGCAGCTGGACAGGGGAAGAGACCCAGTACTTC
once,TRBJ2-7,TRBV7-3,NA,CASSLNGYEQYF,TGTGCCAGCAGCTTAAACGGCTACGAGCAGTACTTC
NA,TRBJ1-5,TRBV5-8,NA,CASSFGYISQPQHF,TGTGCCAGCAGCTTCGGTTATATTAGTCAGCCCCAGCATTTT
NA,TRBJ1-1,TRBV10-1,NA,CASSDMVNTEAFF,TGCGCCAGCAGTGATATGGTGAACACTGAAGCTTTCTTT
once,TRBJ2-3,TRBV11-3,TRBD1,CASSKTGTDTQYF,TGTGCCAGCAGTAAGACAGGGACAGATACGCAGTATTTT
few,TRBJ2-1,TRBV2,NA,CASSEGVAEQFF,TGTGCCAGCAGTGAAGGGGTAGCCGAGCAGTTCTTC
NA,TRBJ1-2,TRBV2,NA,CASSDRGVNYGYTF,TGTGCCAGCAGTGACAGGGGCGTCAACTATGGCTACACCTTC
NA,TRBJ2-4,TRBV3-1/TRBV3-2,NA,CASSQQGGLLIQYF,TGTGCCAGCAGCCAACAGGGGGGGCTCCTCATTCAGTACTTC
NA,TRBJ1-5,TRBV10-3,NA,CAISVGFDQPQHF,TGTGCCATCAGTGTGGGGTTTGATCAGCCCCAGCATTTT
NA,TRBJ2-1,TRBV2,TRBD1,CASKTGGAYNEQFF,TGTGCCAGCAAGACAGGGGGAGCCTACAATGAGCAGTTCTTC
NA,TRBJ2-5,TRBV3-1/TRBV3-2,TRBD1,CASSDSGQGQETQYF,TGTGCCAGCAGCGACTCCGGACAGGGGCAAGAGACCCAGTACTTC
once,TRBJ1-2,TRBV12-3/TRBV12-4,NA,CASSLGRDGYTF,TGTGCCAGCAGTTTAGGTAGGGATGGCTACACCTTC
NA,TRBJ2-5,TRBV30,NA,CAWSVPRVETQYF,TGTGCCTGGAGTGTACCCAGGGTTGAGACCCAGTACTTC
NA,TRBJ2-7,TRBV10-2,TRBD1,CASRGATGGEGEQYF,TGCGCCAGCAGGGGAGCGACAGGGGGCGAGGGAGAGCAGTACTTC
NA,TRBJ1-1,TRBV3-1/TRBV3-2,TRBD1,CASSPGTGPLPNTEAFF,TGTGCCAGCAGCCCGGGGACAGGGCCCCTACCGAACACTGAAGCTTTCTTT
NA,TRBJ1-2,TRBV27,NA,CASSLSIGGGSLNYGYTF,TGTGCCAGCAGTTTATCGATTGGGGGAGGGTCCCTTAACTATGGCTACACCTTC
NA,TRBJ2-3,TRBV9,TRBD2,CASSVGASGGMITDTQYF,TGTGCCAGCAGCGTAGGGGCTAGCGGGGGGATGATCACAGATACGCAGTATTTT
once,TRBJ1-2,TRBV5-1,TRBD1,CASSPIGQAVVYGYTF,TGCGCCAGCAGCCCGATTGGACAGGCTGTAGTCTATGGCTACACCTTC
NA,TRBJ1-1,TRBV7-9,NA,CASSQQGGPAFF,TGTGCCAGCAGCCAACAGGGTGGGCCAGCTTTCTTT
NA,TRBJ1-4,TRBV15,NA,CATSRGQTATNEKLFF,TGTGCCACCAGCAGAGGACAGACCGCAACTAATGAAAAACTGTTTTTT
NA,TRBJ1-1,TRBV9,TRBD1,CASSVKDRAGTEAFF,TGTGCCAGCAGCGTTAAGGACAGGGCTGGCACTGAAGCTTTCTTT
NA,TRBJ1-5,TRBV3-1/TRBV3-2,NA,CASSQGNPAGSNQPQHF,TGTGCCAGCAGCCAAGGGAATCCCGCGGGGAGCAATCAGCCCCAGCATTTT
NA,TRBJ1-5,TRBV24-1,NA,CATSAKGLGNQPQHF,TGTGCCACCAGTGCGAAGGGTTTGGGCAATCAGCCCCAGCATTTT
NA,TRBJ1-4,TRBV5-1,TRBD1,CASSPDRRGEKLFF,TGCGCCAGCAGCCCGGACAGGAGGGGTGAAAAACTGTTTTTT
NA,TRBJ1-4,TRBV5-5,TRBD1,CASSSDTGVVGNEKLFF,TGTGCCAGCAGTTCCGACACAGGGGTAGTGGGTAATGAAAAACTGTTTTTT
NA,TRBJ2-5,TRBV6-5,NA,CASSLEWGRVGETQYF,TGTGCCAGCAGTTTGGAGTGGGGTAGGGTTGGAGAGACCCAGTACTTC
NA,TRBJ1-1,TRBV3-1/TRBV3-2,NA,CASSPLRYMNTEAFF,TGTGCCAGCAGCCCTCTACGGTACATGAACACTGAAGCTTTCTTT
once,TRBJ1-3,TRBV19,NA,CASSTAGRASSGNTIYF,TGTGCCAGTAGTACCGCAGGCAGGGCCTCTTCTGGAAACACCATATATTTT
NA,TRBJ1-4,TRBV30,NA,CAWAQKQGGKLFF,TGTGCCTGGGCCCAGAAACAGGGCGGAAAACTGTTTTTT
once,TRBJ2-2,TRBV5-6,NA,CASSLVTGAGELFF,TGTGCCAGCAGCTTAGTAACGGGGGCCGGGGAGCTGTTTTTT
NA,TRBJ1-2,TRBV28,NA,CASSTGLFYGYTF,TGTGCCAGCAGCACAGGTCTTTTCTATGGCTACACCTTC
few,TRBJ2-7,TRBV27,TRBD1,CASSLQTGGIYEQYF,TGTGCCAGCAGCCTCCAGACAGGGGGCATCTACGAGCAGTACTTC
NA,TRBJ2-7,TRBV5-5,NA,CASSNAYEQYF,TGTGCCAGCAGCAACGCCTACGAGCAGTACTTC
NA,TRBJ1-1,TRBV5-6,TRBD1,CASSRTGESTEAFF,TGTGCCAGCAGCCGGACAGGTGAAAGCACTGAAGCTTTCTTT
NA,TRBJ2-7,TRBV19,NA,CASSIAKTVPYEQYF,TGTGCCAGTAGTATTGCTAAGACGGTCCCCTACGAGCAGTACTTC
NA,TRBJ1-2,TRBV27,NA,CASSPQSGFVYGYTF,TGTGCCAGCAGCCCTCAATCAGGGTTTGTTTACGGCTACACCTTC
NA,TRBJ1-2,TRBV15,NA,CATSMDQAGGYGYTF,TGTGCCACCAGCATGGACCAGGCGGGGGGGTATGGCTACACCTTC
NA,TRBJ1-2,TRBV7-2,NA,CASSLGGTGGFGYTF,TGTGCCAGCAGCTTAGGAGGAACGGGGGGTTTCGGCTACACCTTC
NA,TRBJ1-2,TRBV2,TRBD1,CASSDRGVSGYTF,TGTGCCAGCAGTGACAGGGGGGTGAGCGGCTACACCTTC
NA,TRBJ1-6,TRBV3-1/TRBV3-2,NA,CASSQGRVIGSPLHF,TGTGCCAGCAGCCAAGGGAGGGTCATCGGCTCACCCCTCCACTTT
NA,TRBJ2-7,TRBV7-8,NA,CASTAPGGRVYEQYF,TGTGCCAGCACCGCCCCCGGGGGACGGGTCTACGAGCAGTACTTC
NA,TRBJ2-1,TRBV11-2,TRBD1,CASSLRTGGSYNEQFF,TGTGCCAGCAGCCTCCGGACAGGCGGGTCCTACAATGAGCAGTTCTTC
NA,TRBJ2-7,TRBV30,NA,CAWSSSYYEQYF,TGTGCCTGGAGTTCCTCTTACTACGAGCAGTACTTC
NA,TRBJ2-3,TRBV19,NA,CASSIQVAVGADTQYF,TGTGCCAGTAGTATACAGGTAGCGGTAGGTGCAGATACGCAGTATTTT
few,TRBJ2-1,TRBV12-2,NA,CASRLGLAGASSYNEQFF,TGTGCAAGTCGCTTAGGACTAGCGGGGGCCAGCTCCTACAATGAGCAGTTCTTC
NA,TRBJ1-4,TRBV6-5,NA,CASRPAGGVDEKLFF,TGTGCCAGCAGACCCGCCGGGGGGGTAGATGAAAAACTGTTTTTT
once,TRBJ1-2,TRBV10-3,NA,CAISESANYGYTF,TGTGCCATCAGTGAGTCGGCTAACTATGGCTACACCTTC
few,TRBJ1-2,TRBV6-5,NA,CASSYWEDGGYTF,TGTGCCAGCAGTTACTGGGAAGATGGTGGCTACACCTTC
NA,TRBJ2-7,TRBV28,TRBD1,CASSSTGGRYEQYF,TGTGCCAGCAGCTCCACAGGGGGTCGTTACGAGCAGTACTTC
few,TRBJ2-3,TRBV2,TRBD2,CASTVEAGSTDTQYF,TGTGCCAGCACTGTGGAAGCGGGGAGCACAGATACGCAGTATTTT
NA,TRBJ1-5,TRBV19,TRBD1,CASSITRQGAVNQPQHF,TGTGCCAGTAGTATAACCCGACAGGGGGCGGTCAATCAGCCCCAGCATTTT
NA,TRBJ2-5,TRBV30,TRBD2,CAWSVGLAGTQETQYF,TGTGCCTGGAGCGTGGGACTAGCGGGGACCCAAGAGACCCAGTACTTC
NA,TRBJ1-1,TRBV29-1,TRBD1,CSASGPAGGNTEAFF,TGCAGCGCCTCCGGCCCGGCAGGGGGGAACACTGAAGCTTTCTTT
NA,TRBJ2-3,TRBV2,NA,CASKKGGTTTDTQYF,TGTGCCAGCAAGAAGGGGGGCACCACCACAGATACGCAGTATTTT
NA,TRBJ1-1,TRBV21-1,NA,CASSKVYSRSGEAFF,TGTGCCAGCAGCAAAGTATACTCCCGCAGCGGCGAAGCTTTCTTT